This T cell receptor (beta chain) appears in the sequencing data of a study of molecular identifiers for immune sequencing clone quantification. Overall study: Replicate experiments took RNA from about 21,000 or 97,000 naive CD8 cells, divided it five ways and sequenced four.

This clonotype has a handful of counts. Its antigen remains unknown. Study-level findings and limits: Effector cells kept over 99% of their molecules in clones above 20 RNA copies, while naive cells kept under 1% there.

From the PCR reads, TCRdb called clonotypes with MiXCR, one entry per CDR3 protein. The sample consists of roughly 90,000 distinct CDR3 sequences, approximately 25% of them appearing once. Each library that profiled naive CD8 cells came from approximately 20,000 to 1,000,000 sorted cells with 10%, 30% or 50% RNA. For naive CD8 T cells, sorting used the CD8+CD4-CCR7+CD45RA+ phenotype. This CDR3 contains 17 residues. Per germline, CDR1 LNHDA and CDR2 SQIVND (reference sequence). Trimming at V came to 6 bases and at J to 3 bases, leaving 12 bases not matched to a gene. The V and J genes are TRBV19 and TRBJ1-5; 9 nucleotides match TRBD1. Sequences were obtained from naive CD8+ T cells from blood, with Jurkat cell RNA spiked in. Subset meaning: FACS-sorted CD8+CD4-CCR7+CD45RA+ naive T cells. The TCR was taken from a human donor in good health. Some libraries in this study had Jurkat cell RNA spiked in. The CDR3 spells CASSLYPRTGDNQPQHF. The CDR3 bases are TGTGCCAGTAGCCTCTACCCGCGGACAGGGGACAATCAGCCCCAGCATTTT.